This T cell receptor beta chain comes out of a study of T cell responses to AZD1222 COVID-19 vaccine. The data were produced by immunoSEQ multiplex PCR, yet TCRdb's version contains in-frame clones alone and is incomplete. The sample shows more than 95,000 clones, 85% to 95% of them seen only once. In the case of this clone: Its matching antigen is unknown.

Looked up from germline, CDR1 is SGHVS and CDR2 is FQNEAQ. The CDR3 length is 14 residues. V was shortened by 5 bases and J by 0 bases, with 10 bases between the two germline ends. Regarding the study as a whole: The number of AZD1222 recipients seropositive at baseline was only 6 or 7.

The sequences come from peripheral blood, collected on day 0 of AZD1222 vaccination. The chain has TRBV7-8 and TRBJ1-2; unclear D gene. This receptor was obtained from an adult in good health. The CDR3 nucleotides read TGTGCCAGCAGCCACGACGAAGCTAACTATGGCTACACCTTC. It specifies CASSHDEANYGYTF. Using reference TRBV7-8 and TRBJ1-2 for the parts outside the CDR3, the full variable domain is GAGVSQSPRYKVAKRGQDVALRCDPISGHVSLFWYQQALGQGPEFLTYFQNEAQLDKSGLPSDRFFAERPEGSVSTLKIQRTQQEDSAVYLCASSHDEANYGYTFGSGTRLTVV.